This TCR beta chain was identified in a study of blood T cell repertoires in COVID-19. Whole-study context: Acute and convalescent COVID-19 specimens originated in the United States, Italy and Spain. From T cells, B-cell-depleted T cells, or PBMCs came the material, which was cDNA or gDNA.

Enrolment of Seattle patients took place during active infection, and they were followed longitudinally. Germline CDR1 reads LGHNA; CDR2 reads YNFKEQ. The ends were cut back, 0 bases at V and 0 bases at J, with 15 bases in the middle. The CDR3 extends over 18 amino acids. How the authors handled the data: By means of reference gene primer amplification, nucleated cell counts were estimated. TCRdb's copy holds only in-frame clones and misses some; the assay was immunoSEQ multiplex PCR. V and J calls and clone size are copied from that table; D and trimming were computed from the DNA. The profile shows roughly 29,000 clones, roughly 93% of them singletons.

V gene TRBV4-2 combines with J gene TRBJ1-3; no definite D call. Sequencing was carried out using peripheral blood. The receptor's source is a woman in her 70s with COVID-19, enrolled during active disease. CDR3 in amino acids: CASSQERANSDSGNTIYF. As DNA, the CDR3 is TGTGCCAGCAGCCAAGAAAGAGCCAACAGTGACTCTGGAAACACCATATATTTT.